Below, 18 T cell receptor beta chains from the same sample are listed, as sequenced in a study of T cell changes during pregnancy in multiple sclerosis. Method: immunoSEQ multiplex PCR; TCRdb's copy keeps in-frame clones and lacks some. The sample lists roughly 100,000 clones, about 89% occurring once. The sample in question was peripheral blood, obtained before pregnancy. These receptors came from a female donor with multiple sclerosis, enrolled in a pregnancy study.

The chain has TRBV9 and TRBJ1-2; TRBD1 agrees at 10 bases. Germline V gene sequence: CDR1 SGDLS, CDR2 YYNGEE. This CDR3 is built from 15 residues. Germline trimming cut 3 bases from V and 6 bases from J; bases unmatched to any gene: 8. CDR3 nucleotide sequence: TGTGCCAGCAGCGAACGGGACAGGGGAGGGGATGGCTACACCTTC. It specifies CASSERDRGGDGYTF.

The chain has TRBV5-6 and TRBJ2-7; TRBD2 matches at 10 bases. CDR1 and CDR2 (germline): SGHDT, YYEEEE. Trimming at V came to 1 base and at J to 2 bases, leaving 3 bases not matched to a gene. This CDR3 contains 15 residues. CDR3 amino acids: CASSLRSGRAYEQYF. The CDR3 DNA is TGTGCCAGCAGCTTGCGGAGCGGGAGGGCCTACGAGCAGTACTTC. Together with reference TRBV5-6 and TRBJ2-7, the CDR3 gives the full variable domain: DAGVTQSPTHLIKTRGQQVTLRCSPKSGHDTVSWYQQALGQGPQFIFQYYEEEERQRGNFPDRFSGHQFPNYSSELNVNALLLGDSALYLCASSLRSGRAYEQYFGPGTRLTVT.

The CDR3 spells CASTPWVTSTDTQYF. As DNA, the CDR3 is TGTGCCAGCACCCCCTGGGTGACTAGCACAGATACGCAGTATTTT. This chain links TRBV7-9 with TRBJ2-3; no definite D call. V was shortened by 7 bases and J by 0 bases, with 14 bases between the two germline ends. The CDR3 is 15 residues long. Per germline, CDR1 SEHNR and CDR2 FQNEAQ (reference sequence).

The chain uses TRBV18 and TRBJ2-1, with 10 bases identical to TRBD2. This CDR3 has 19 amino acids. J was trimmed by 0 bases and V by 3 bases; bases with no gene match: 11. Germline CDR1 KGHSH, CDR2 LQKENI. Here the CDR3 DNA reads TGTGCCAGCTCACCGCGAGCTAGCGGGAGAGGGAGCTCCTACAATGAGCAGTTCTTC. Translation: CASSPRASGRGSSYNEQFF.

The chain links TRBV4-2 to TRBJ2-7; 9 bases agree with TRBD2. CDR1 and CDR2 (germline): LGHNA, YNFKEQ. The CDR3 is 15 amino acids. V was pared by 1 base and J by 2 bases, with 3 bases of the junction left unmatched. This CDR3 reads CASSQVASGAYEQYF. The CDR3 DNA is TGTGCCAGCAGCCAAGTGGCTAGCGGGGCCTACGAGCAGTACTTC.

The rearrangement joins TRBV28 to TRBJ1-5; D is unresolved. Germline V gives CDR1 MDHEN, CDR2 SYDVKM. V lost 5 bases to trimming and J lost 5 bases, with 13 bases between them. CDR3 length equals 14 residues. The CDR3, as DNA: TGTGCCAGCAGTGGGGTGAGGGCTGATCAGCCCCAGCATTTT. The encoded protein is CASSGVRADQPQHF.

V gene TRBV6-5 combines with J gene TRBJ1-2; D ambiguous. V gave up 10 bases and J gave up 1 base, with 10 bases separating them. CDR3 length: 12 amino acids. Germline-derived CDR1 and CDR2 are MNHEY and SVGAGI. The chain's CDR3 is CATAEGNYGYTF. The CDR3 coding sequence is TGTGCCACTGCCGAGGGTAACTATGGCTACACCTTC.

The chain uses TRBV9 and TRBJ2-7; TRBD2 matches 8 bases. Trimming at V came to 3 bases and at J to 3 bases, leaving 11 bases not matched to a gene. Germline CDR1 reads SGDLS; CDR2 reads YYNGEE. There are 16 residues in the CDR3. DNA for the CDR3: TGTGCCAGCAGCGAACCACTAGCGGTTGGTTTCTACGAGCAGTACTTC. Translating it yields CASSEPLAVGFYEQYF.

The chain uses TRBV13 and TRBJ2-7, with 7 nucleotides matching TRBD2. Trimming removed 0 bases from V and 2 bases from J; junction bases left unmatched: 7. In germline, CDR1 is PRHDT, CDR2 FYEKMQ (reference sequence). The CDR3 loop spans 16 amino acids. CDR3 sequence (DNA): TGTGCCAGCAGCTTAGGTCTGGCGGGGGAAGCCTACGAGCAGTACTTC. This translates into CASSLGLAGEAYEQYF.

The rearrangement joins TRBV14 to TRBJ2-1; 7 nucleotides match TRBD1. The CDR3 is made up of 12 amino acids. V trimming: 5 bases; J trimming: 13 bases; junction bases outside the gene matches: 8. Per the germline V gene, CDR1 is SGHDN and CDR2 is FVKESK. The DNA for the CDR3 is TGTGCCAGCAGCTGGGACAGCCTAACCCAGTTCTTC. The encoded protein is CASSWDSLTQFF. The full variable domain, in which reference TRBV14 and TRBJ2-1 provide the parts outside the CDR3, is EAGVTQFPSHSVIEKGQTVTLRCDPISGHDNLYWYRRVMGKEIKFLLHFVKESKQDESGMPNNRFLAERTGGTYSTLKVQPAELEDSGVYFCASSWDSLTQFFGPGTRLTVL.

The rearrangement joins TRBV5-6 to TRBJ1-2, with 7 bases aligning to TRBD1. This CDR3 comprises 13 residues. The germline CDR1 and CDR2 sequences are SGHDT and YYEEEE. Trimming took 5 bases from V and 4 from J; bases not matched to a gene: 5. CDR3 DNA: TGTGCCAGCAGACCGACAGGGTCCTATGGCTACACCTTC. Protein product: CASRPTGSYGYTF.

The chain combines TRBV28 with TRBJ1-2; D gene unclear. Per germline, CDR1 MDHEN and CDR2 SYDVKM. CDR3 length equals 16 residues. The V and J ends lost 3 bases and 4 bases respectively, with 18 bases between them. The CDR3 DNA sequence: TGTGCCAGCAGTTTTGCTGGCAGGAAGCTGGTCTATGGCTACACCTTC. Encoded protein: CASSFAGRKLVYGYTF.

This chain links TRBV9 with TRBJ1-1; 9 bases are a match to TRBD1. J lost 4 bases, V lost 4 bases, and 5 bases had no gene match. CDR3 length: 14 amino acids. The germline gives CDR1 SGDLS, CDR2 YYNGEE. As DNA, the CDR3 is TGTGCCAGCAGCCCACAGGGGGCTCGCACTGAAGCTTTCTTT. Translation gives CASSPQGARTEAFF.

The chain combines TRBV6-5 with TRBJ2-5, with TRBD2 identical over 12 bases. V gave up 4 bases and J gave up 1 base; unmatched junction bases: 1. Germline V gives CDR1 MNHEY, CDR2 SVGAGI. This CDR3 region has 15 residues. In DNA form, the CDR3 reads TGTGCCAGCAGTTCTAGCGGGAGGGGCCAAGAGACCCAGTACTTC. The encoded protein is CASSSSGRGQETQYF.

The rearrangement links TRBV6-1 to TRBJ2-7; TRBD1 aligns across 11 bases. Germline values: CDR1 MNHNS, CDR2 SASEGT. The CDR3 totals 15 residues. V trimming: 6 bases; J trimming: 4 bases; junction bases outside the gene matches: 8. This CDR3 is CASRDGQGARYEQYF. The CDR3 nucleotides are TGTGCCAGCAGGGATGGACAGGGGGCACGATACGAGCAGTACTTC.

V gene TRBV5-8 combines with J gene TRBJ2-1, with a weak D call TRBD2 (6 bases). Looked up from germline, CDR1 is SGHTS and CDR2 is YDEGEE. CDR3 length equals 13 residues. Trimming left V 4 bases short and J 8 bases short, with 13 bases between. The CDR3 region has the DNA TGTGCCAGCAGCCGAGGCGGGGTGGATGAGCAGTTCTTC. Translating gives CASSRGGVDEQFF.

The CDR3 nucleotides read TGTGCCAGCAGCAAAAGCGGCGGGCAGCCGACATCACAAGAGACCCAGTACTTC. Translating gives CASSKSGGQPTSQETQYF. V is TRBV21-1 and J is TRBJ2-5; the D call TRBD2 from the table was never checked on the DNA. TRBV21-1 constitutes a pseudogene. This CDR3 is built from 18 residues.

The chain carries TRBV5-4 and TRBJ2-2, with TRBD1 identical over 9 bases. CDR3 length: 15 amino acids. Trimming at V came to 2 bases and at J to 3 bases, leaving 2 bases not matched to a gene. CDR1 is SGHNT, CDR2 YYREEE, per germline (reference sequence). The CDR3 reads CASSFGQGYTGELFF. The CDR3 DNA reads as TGTGCCAGCAGCTTCGGACAGGGGTACACCGGGGAGCTGTTTTTT.